This T cell receptor beta chain was observed in a study of T cells in Graves' hyperthyroidism and ophthalmopathy. Findings of the study overall: Among thyroid clonotypes expanded above 0.001, most also appeared in blood.

The germline V gene has CDR1 ENHRY and CDR2 SYGVKD. Trimming removed 8 bases at V and 9 bases at J, with 13 bases between. The CDR3 is 11 amino acids. Remarks on this clonotype: The antigen is not known.

Researchers took RNA transcripts and amplified the TCR beta CDR3 regions from them. Researchers ran a first-round RT-PCR on the TCR CDR3 using the HTBI primer set. TCRdb re-called the multiplex PCR reads with MiXCR, one entry per CDR3 protein. The profile shows over 500,000 distinct CDR3 sequences, 46% of them singletons. The receptor comes from an adult woman with Graves' disease, either hyperthyroidism or ophthalmopathy (not recorded which). The chain combines TRBV10-3 with TRBJ1-1; no definite D call. Sequences were obtained from peripheral blood or thyroid tissue (not recorded which). This CDR3 is CAIETGPKAFF. The CDR3 DNA reads TGTGCCATCGAGACTGGGCCTAAAGCTTTCTTT.